This TCR beta chain emerged from a study of T cells in Graves' hyperthyroidism and ophthalmopathy. Study overall: Once the initial diagnosis was made, peripheral blood was obtained before any treatment.

This clonotype has only one observation. The antigen remains undetermined. The germline gives CDR1 SNHLY, CDR2 FYNNEI. The CDR3 runs 14 residues. V shed 4 bases, J shed 7 bases, and the junction held 9 bases outside the gene matches. A patient was excluded if there was uncontrolled infection, other autoimmune disease, pregnancy or lactation. Fresh peripheral blood, around 9.5 ml, yielded the PBMCs. Study conclusions and caveats: Ophthalmopathy cases were set apart from stable hyperthyroidism by a 13 V-J model.

TCR beta CDR3 regions were amplified from RNA transcripts. First-round RT-PCR targeting the TCR CDR3 was performed with the HTBI primer set. TCRdb itself ran the multiplex PCR reads through MiXCR, one entry per CDR3 protein. The sample includes 300,000 to 350,000 distinct CDR3 sequences, 15% to 20% of them seen just once. The sequenced material came from blood. The chain combines TRBV2 with TRBJ2-7, with 8 bases fitting TRBD1. The sequence was collected from a woman aged 50 to 65 with Graves' hyperthyroidism. CDR3 amino acids: CASSALQGAGEQYV. The CDR3 nucleotides are TGTGCCAGCAGTGCTCTCCAGGGGGCGGGAGAGCAGTACGTC.